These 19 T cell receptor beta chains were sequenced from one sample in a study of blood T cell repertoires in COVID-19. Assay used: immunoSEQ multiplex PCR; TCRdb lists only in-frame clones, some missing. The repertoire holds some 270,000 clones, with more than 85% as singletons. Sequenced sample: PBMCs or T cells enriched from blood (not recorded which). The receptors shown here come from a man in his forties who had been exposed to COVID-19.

The CDR3 sequence: CASSGYAGSTEAFF. In nucleotides, the CDR3 is TGTGCCAGCAGCGGCTACGCTGGGAGTACTGAAGCTTTCTTT. V and J are TRBV9 and TRBJ1-1; the D is unclear. The CDR3 length is 14 residues. Looked up from germline, CDR1 is SGDLS and CDR2 is YYNGEE. V was pared by 3 bases and J by 5 bases, with 14 bases between.

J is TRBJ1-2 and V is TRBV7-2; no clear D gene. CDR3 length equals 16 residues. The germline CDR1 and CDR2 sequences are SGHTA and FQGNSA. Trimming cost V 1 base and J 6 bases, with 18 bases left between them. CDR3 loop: CASSLERALIFDGYTF. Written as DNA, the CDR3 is TGTGCCAGCAGCTTAGAGCGGGCCCTCATTTTCGATGGCTACACCTTC.

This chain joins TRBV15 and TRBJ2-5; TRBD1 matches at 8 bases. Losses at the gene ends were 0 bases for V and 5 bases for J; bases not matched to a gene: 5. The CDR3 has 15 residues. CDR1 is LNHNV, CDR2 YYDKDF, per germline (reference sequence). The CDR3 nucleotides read TGTGCCACCAGCAGAGATCGGGACAGGACGGAGACCCAGTACTTC. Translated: CATSRDRDRTETQYF.

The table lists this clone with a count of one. CDR3 coding DNA: TGTGCCAGCAGTCAATTGGGACAGTTGGCCGGGGAGCTGTTTTTT. Its protein product is CASSQLGQLAGELFF. The chain employs TRBV28 and TRBJ2-2; 7 positions agree with TRBD1. CDR1 is MDHEN, CDR2 SYDVKM, per germline. This CDR3 is 15 amino acids long. The V segment lost 5 bases and the J segment 6 bases; nucleotides outside the gene matches: 9.

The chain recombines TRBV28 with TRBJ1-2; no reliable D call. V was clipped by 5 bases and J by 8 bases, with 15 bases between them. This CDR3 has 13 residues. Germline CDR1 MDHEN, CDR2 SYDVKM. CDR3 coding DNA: TGTGCCAGCAGTCCACAACCCATTCAGGGCTACACCTTC. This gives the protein CASSPQPIQGYTF.

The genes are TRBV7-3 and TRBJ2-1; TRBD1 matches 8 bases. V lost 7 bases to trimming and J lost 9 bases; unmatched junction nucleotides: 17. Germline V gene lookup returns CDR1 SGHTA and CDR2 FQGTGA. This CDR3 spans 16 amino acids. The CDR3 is CASNTWTYQGAGEQFF. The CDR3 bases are TGTGCCAGCAACACATGGACGTACCAGGGGGCTGGTGAGCAGTTCTTC.

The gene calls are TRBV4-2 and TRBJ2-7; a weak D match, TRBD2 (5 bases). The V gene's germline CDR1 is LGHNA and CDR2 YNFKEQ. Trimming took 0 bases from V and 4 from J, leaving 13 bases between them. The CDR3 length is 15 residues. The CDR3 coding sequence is TGTGCCAGCAGCCAAGAGGGTCTAGCACCATACGAGCAGTACTTC. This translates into CASSQEGLAPYEQYF.

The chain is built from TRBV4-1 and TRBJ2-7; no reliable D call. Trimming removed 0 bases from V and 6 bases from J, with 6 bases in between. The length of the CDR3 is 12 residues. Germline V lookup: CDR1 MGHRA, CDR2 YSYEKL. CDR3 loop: CASSQEVGEQYF. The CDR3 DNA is TGCGCCAGCAGCCAAGAAGTCGGCGAGCAGTACTTC.

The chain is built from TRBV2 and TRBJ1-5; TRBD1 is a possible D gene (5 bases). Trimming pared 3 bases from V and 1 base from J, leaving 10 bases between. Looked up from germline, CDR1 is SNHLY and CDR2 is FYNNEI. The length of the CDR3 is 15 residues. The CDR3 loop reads CASSDWGVSNQPQHF. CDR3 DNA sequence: TGTGCCAGCAGTGATTGGGGGGTAAGCAATCAGCCCCAGCATTTT.

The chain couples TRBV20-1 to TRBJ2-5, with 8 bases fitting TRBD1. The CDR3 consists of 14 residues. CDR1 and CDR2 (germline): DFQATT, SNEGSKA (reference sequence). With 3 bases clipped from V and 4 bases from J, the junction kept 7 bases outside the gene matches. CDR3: CSASPGGIGETQYF. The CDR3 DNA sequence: TGCAGTGCTAGTCCAGGGGGCATAGGAGAGACCCAGTACTTC.

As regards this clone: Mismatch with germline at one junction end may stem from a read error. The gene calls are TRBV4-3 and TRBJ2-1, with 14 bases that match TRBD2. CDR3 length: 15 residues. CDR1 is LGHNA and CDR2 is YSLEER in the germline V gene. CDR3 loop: CASSQVTGTSGRFVF. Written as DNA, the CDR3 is TGCGCCAGCAGCCAAGTCACCGGGACTAGCGGGAGATTTGTCTTC.

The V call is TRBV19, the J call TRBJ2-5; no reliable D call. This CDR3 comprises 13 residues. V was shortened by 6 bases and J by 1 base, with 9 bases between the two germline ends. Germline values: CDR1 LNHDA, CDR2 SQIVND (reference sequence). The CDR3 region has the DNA TGTGCCAGTAGACCTAGAGCCCAAGAGACCCAGTACTTC. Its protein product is CASRPRAQETQYF.

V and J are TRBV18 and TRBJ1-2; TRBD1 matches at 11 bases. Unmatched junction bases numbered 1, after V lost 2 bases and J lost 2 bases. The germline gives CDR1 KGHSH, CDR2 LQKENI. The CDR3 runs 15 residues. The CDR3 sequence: CASSPGQGANYGYTF. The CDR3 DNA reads TGTGCCAGCTCACCAGGACAGGGGGCGAACTATGGCTACACCTTC.

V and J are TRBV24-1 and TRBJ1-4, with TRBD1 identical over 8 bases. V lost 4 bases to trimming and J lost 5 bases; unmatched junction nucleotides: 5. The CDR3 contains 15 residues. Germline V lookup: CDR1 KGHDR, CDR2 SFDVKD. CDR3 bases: TGTGCCACCAGTGAGCCTCAGGGGGCGAATGAAAAACTGTTTTTT. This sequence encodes CATSEPQGANEKLFF.

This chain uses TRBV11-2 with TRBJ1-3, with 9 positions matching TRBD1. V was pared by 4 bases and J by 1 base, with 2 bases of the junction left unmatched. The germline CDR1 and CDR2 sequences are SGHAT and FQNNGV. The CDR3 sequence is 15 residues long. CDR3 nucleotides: TGTGCCAGCAGCTGGGACAGGGTTTCTGGAAACACCATATATTTT. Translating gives CASSWDRVSGNTIYF.

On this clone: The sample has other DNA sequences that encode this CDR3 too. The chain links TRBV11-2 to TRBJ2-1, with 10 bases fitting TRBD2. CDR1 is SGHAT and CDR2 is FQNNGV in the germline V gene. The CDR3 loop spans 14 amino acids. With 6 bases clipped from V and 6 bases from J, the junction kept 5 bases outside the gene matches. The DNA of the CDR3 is TGTGCCAGCAGAAGACTAGCGGGTAGCAATGAGCAGTTCTTC. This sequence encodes CASRRLAGSNEQFF.

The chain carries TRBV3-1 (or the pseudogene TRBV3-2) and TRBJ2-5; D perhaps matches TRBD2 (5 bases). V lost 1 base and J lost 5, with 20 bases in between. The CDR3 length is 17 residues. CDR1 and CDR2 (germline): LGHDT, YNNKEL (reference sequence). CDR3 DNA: TGTGCCAGCAGCCAAGGGCCTTTTGAGGGTTGGGAGGAGACCCAGTACTTC. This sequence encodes CASSQGPFEGWEETQYF.

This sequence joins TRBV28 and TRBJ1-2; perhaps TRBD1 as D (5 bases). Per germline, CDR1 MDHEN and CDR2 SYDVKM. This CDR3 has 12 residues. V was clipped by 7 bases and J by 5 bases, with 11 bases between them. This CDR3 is CASTPGRYGYTF. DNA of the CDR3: TGTGCCAGCACGCCAGGGAGGTATGGCTACACCTTC.

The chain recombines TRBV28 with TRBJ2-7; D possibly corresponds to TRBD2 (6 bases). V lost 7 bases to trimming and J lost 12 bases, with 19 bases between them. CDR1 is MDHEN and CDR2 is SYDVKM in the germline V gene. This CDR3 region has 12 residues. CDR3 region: CASIPSVGEAYF. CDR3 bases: TGTGCCAGCATCCCATCTGTCGGGGAGGCGTACTTC. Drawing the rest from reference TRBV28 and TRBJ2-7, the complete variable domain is DVKVTQSSRYLVKRTGEKVFLECVQDMDHENMFWYRQDPGLGLRLIYFSYDVKMKEKGDIPEGYSVSREKKERFSLILESASTNQTSMYLCASIPSVGEAYFGPGTRLTVT.